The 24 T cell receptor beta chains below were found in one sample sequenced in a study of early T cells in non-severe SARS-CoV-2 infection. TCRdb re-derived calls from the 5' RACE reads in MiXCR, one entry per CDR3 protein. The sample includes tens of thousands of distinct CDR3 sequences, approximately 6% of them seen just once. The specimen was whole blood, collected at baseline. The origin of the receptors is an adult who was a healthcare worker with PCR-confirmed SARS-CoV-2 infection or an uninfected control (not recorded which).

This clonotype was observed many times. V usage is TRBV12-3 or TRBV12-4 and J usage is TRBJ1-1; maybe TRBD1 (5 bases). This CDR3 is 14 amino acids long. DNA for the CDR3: TGTGCTCTAGGGGTTTTGGGGAGGAACACTGAAGCTTTCTTT. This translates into CALGVLGRNTEAFF.

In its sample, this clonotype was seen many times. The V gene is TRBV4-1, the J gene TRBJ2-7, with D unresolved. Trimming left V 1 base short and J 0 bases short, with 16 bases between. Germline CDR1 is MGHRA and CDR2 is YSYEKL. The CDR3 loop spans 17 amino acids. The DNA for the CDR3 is TGCGCCAGCAGCCAAGGAATTTCACCGAACAGCTCCTACGAGCAGTACTTC. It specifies CASSQGISPNSSYEQYF.

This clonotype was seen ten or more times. The CDR3 sequence: CASSDPQFAGGYNEQFF. CDR3 coding DNA: TGTGCCAGTAGTGACCCCCAATTCGCGGGAGGATACAATGAGCAGTTCTTC. The V and J genes are TRBV19 and TRBJ2-1; 8 positions match TRBD2. The CDR3 has 17 residues. CDR1 is LNHDA and CDR2 is SQIVND in the germline V gene (reference sequence). J lost 4 bases, V lost 5 bases, and 13 bases had no gene match. Full variable domain (remainder filled in from reference TRBV19 and TRBJ2-1): DGGITQSPKYLFRKEGQNVTLSCEQNLNHDAMYWYRQDPGQGLRLIYYSQIVNDFQKGDIAEGYSVSREKKESFPLTVTSAQKNPTAFYLCASSDPQFAGGYNEQFFGPGTRLTVL.

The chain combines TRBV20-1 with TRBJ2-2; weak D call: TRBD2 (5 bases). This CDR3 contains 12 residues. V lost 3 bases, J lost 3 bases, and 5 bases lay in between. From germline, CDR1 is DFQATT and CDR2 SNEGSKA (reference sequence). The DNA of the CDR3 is TGCAGTGCTAGCGGGGACACCGGGGAGCTGTTTTTT. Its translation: CSASGDTGELFF.

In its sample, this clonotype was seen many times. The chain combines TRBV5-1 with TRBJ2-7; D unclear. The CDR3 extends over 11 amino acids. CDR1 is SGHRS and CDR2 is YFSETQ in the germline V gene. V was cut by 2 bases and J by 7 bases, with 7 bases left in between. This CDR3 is CASSFPSEQYF. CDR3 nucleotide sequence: TGCGCCAGCAGCTTCCCGTCTGAGCAGTACTTC.

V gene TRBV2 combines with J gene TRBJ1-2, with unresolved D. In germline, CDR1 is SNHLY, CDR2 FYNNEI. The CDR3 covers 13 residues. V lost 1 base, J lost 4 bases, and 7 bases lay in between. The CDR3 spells CASSEEQVYGYTF. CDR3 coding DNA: TGTGCCAGCAGTGAAGAACAAGTCTATGGCTACACCTTC.

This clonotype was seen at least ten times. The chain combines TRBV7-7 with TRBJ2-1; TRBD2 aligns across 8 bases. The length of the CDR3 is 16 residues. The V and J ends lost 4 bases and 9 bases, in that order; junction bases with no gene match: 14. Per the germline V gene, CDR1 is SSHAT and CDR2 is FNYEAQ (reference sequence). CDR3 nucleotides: TGTGCCAGCAGCTCCCAGTTGACGGGAGGGCCCGGTGAGCAGTTCTTC. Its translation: CASSSQLTGGPGEQFF.

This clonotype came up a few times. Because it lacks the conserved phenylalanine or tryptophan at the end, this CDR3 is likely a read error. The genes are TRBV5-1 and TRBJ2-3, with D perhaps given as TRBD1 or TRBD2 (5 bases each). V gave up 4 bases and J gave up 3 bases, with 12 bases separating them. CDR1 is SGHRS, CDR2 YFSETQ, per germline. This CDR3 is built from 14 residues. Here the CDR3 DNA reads TGCGCCAGCAGCACCGGGACGGGGACAGATACGCAGTATCTT. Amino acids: CASSTGTGTDTQYL.

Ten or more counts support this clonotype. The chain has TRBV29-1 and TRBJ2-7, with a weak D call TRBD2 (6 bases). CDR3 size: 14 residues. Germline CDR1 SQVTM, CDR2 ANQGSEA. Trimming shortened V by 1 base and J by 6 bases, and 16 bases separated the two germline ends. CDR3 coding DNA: TGCAGCGTTGAAGGTTGGGGGGACGTGGGCGAGCAGTACTTC. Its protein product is CSVEGWGDVGEQYF.

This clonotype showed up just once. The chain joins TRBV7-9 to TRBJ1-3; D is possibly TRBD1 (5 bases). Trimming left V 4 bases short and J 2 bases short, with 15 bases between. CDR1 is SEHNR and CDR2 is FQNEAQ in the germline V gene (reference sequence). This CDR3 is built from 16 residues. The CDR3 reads CASSSLGGETGNTIYF. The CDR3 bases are TGTGCCAGCAGCTCACTTGGGGGGGAGACTGGAAACACCATATATTTT.

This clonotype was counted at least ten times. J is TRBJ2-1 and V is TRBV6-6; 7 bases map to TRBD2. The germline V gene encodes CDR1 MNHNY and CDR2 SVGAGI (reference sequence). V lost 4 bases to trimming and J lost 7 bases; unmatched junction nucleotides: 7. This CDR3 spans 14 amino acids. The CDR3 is CASSLSGGGNEQFF. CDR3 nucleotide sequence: TGTGCCAGCAGTTTATCGGGGGGAGGGAATGAGCAGTTCTTC.

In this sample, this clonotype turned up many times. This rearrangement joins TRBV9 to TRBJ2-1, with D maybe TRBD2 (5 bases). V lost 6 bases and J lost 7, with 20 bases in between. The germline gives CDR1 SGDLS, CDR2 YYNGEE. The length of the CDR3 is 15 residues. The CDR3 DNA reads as TGTGCCAGCACGCCTAGCTGGGCGGGTCTGAATGAGCAGTTCTTC. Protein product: CASTPSWAGLNEQFF.

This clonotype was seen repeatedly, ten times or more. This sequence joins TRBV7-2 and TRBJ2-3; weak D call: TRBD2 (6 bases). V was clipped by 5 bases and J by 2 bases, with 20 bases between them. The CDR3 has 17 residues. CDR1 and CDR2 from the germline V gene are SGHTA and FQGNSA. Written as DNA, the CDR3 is TGTGCCAGCAGCCCCCCCCTGGGAGCGGGTACCACAGATACGCAGTATTTT. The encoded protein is CASSPPLGAGTTDTQYF.

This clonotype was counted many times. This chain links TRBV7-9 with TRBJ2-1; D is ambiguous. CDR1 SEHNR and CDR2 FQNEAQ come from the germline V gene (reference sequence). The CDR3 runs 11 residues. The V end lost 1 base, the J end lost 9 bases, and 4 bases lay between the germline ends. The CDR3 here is CASSLGPEQFF. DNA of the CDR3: TGTGCCAGCAGCTTAGGGCCTGAGCAGTTCTTC. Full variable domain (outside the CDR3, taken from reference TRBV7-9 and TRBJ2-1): DTGVSQNPRHKITKRGQNVTFRCDPISEHNRLYWYRQTLGQGPEFLTYFQNEAQLEKSRLLSDRFSAERPKGSFSTLEIQRTEQGDSAMYLCASSLGPEQFFGPGTRLTVL.

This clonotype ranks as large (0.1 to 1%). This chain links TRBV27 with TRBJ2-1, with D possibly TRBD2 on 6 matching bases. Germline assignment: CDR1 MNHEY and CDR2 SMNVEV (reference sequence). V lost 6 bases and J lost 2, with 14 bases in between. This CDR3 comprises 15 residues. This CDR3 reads CASSSFAGPYNEQFF. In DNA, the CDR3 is TGTGCCAGCAGCTCGTTTGCGGGACCCTACAATGAGCAGTTCTTC.

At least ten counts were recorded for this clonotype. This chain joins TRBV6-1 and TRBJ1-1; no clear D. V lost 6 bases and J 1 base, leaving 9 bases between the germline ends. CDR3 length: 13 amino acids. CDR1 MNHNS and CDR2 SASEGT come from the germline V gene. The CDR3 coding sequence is TGTGCCAGCAGCCGGACGGAGAACACTGAAGCTTTCTTT. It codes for CASSRTENTEAFF.

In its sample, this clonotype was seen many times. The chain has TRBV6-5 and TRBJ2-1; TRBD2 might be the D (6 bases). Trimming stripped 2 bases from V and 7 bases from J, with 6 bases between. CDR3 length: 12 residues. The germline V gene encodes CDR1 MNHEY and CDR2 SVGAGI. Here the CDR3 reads CASSYGTNEQFF. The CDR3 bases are TGTGCCAGCAGTTACGGGACTAATGAGCAGTTCTTC.

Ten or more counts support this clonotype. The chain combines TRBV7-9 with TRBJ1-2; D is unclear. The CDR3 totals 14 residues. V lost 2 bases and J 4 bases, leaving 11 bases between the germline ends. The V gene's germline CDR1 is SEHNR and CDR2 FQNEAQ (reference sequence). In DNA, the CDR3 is TGTGCCAGCAGCTTAAATACACATTCCTATGGCTACACCTTC. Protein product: CASSLNTHSYGYTF.

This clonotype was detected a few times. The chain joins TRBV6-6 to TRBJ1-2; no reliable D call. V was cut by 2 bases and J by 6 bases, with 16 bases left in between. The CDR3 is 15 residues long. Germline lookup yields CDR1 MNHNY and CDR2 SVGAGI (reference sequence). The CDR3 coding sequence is TGTGCCAGCAGTTACGGAGGGAATGGCTTGGATGGCTACACCTTC. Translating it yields CASSYGGNGLDGYTF.

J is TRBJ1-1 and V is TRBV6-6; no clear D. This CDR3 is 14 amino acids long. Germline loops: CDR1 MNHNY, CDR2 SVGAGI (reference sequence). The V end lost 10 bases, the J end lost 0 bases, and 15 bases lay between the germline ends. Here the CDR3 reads CATKDRNLNTEAFF. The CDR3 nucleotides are TGTGCCACGAAAGACCGGAATTTGAACACTGAAGCTTTCTTT.

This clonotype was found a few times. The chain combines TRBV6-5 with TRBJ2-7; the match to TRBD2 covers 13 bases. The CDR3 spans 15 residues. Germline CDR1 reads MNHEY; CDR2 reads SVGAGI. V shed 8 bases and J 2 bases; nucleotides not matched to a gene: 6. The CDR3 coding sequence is TGTGCCAGCGCCCCAGGGACTAGCGGGACCTACGAGCAGTACTTC. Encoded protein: CASAPGTSGTYEQYF.

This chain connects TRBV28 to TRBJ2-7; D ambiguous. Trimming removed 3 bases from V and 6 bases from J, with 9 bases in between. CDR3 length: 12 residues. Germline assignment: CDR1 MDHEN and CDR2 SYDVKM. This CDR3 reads CASSFILREQYF. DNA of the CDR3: TGTGCCAGCAGTTTTATTCTCCGCGAGCAGTACTTC.

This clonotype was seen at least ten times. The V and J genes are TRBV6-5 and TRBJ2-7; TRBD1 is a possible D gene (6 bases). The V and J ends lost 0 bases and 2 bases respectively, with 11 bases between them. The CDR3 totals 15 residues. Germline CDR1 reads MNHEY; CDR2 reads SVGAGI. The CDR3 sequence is CASSYSTGSTYEQYF. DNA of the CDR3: TGTGCCAGCAGTTACTCGACAGGCTCCACCTACGAGCAGTACTTC.

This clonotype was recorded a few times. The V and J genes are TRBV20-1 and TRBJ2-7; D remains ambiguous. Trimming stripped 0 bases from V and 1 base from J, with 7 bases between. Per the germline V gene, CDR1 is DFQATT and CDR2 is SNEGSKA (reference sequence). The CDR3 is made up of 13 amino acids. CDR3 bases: TGCAGTGCTAGAGATAATCTTTCCTACGAGCAGTACTTC. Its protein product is CSARDNLSYEQYF.